The source of this T cell receptor (beta chain) is a study of graft-versus-host responses after intestinal transplantation. Only a few counts were recorded for this clone. Method: immunoSEQ multiplex PCR; TCRdb's copy keeps in-frame clones and lacks some. Among about 98,000 clones listed, roughly 88% were seen once. This clonotype originated in a human patient who received an intestinal transplant, so some T cells may come from the graft donor. This sample comprised PBMCs, obtained 255 days after intestinal transplant.

CDR3 loop: CASSEEETQYF. The CDR3 region has the DNA TGTGCCAGCAGTGAAGAAGAGACCCAGTACTTC. The chain combines TRBV6-1 with TRBJ2-5; unclear D gene. This CDR3 has 11 residues. Deletions cut 1 base from V and 3 bases from J, with 0 bases between. Germline V CDR1 and CDR2: MNHNS, SASEGT.